The 16 T cell receptor beta chains reported below all come from one sample, sequenced in a study of spatial heterogeneity in lung cancer. General observations from the study: Tracking of tumor mutation counts was seen in expanded intratumoral alpha and beta TCR counts.

The time point is: sample taken at primary tumor resection. TCRdb reprocessed the 5' RACE reads via MiXCR and lists one record per CDR3 protein. Of 12,000 or so distinct CDR3 sequences listed, roughly 13% were seen once; the top ten hold approximately 39%. These receptors lack a known antigen. The input for sequencing was lung tumor tissue, taken at surgery. Source of these receptors: a male donor with early-stage non-small cell lung cancer.

CDR3 coding DNA: TGTGCCACCCGACCGGGCCTCTATTCACCCCTCCACTTT. Its translation: CATRPGLYSPLHF. The chain uses TRBV28 and TRBJ1-6; D unresolved. The CDR3 has 13 amino acids. Germline CDR1 MDHEN, CDR2 SYDVKM. The ends were cut back, 10 bases at V and 8 bases at J, with 15 bases in the middle.

The table lists this clonotype with a few counts. The chain is built from TRBV10-2 and TRBJ2-7; D is possibly TRBD1 (6 bases). Germline V CDR1 and CDR2: WSHSY, SAAADI. Trimming removed 8 bases at V and 4 bases at J, with 15 bases between. The CDR3 totals 13 residues. CDR3 DNA sequence: TGCGCCAGCTGTAGAGGTACAGGGTACGAGCAGTACTTC. Its translation is CASCRGTGYEQYF.

The chain recombines TRBV6-1 with TRBJ2-1, with 11 bases matching TRBD2. V dropped 10 bases and J dropped 8; count of bases not matched to a gene: 10. Germline values: CDR1 MNHNS, CDR2 SASEGT. This CDR3 spans 14 amino acids. CDR3 sequence (DNA): TGTGCCACAAGAACTAGCGGGGGATTCTATGAGCAGTTCTTC. This sequence encodes CATRTSGGFYEQFF.

CDR3 residues: CSARAWVLAEAFF. In DNA, the CDR3 is TGCAGTGCCCGAGCCTGGGTTCTTGCTGAAGCTTTCTTT. This chain connects TRBV20-1 to TRBJ1-1, with D unresolved. The CDR3 sequence is 13 residues long. CDR1 and CDR2 (germline): DFQATT, SNEGSKA (reference sequence). Trimming took 6 bases from V and 6 from J, leaving 17 bases between them.

This chain connects TRBV7-9 to TRBJ2-7; D possibly corresponds to TRBD1 (5 bases). Germline V gene sequence: CDR1 SEHNR, CDR2 FQNEAQ (reference sequence). V dropped 5 bases and J dropped 4 bases, with 12 bases sitting between them. The CDR3 covers 13 residues. The DNA for the CDR3 is TGTGCCAGCAGCCAAACGGACACTTACGAGCAGTACTTC. It yields the protein CASSQTDTYEQYF.

Many counts were recorded for this clonotype. This chain links TRBV4-3 with TRBJ1-2; the D gene is possibly TRBD1 (6 bases). V gave up 1 base and J gave up 11 bases, with 14 bases separating them. The germline CDR1 and CDR2 sequences are LGHNA and YSLEER. The CDR3 length is 13 residues. DNA for the CDR3: TGCGCCAGCAGCCAAGTGAGAGGGACATTGTACACCTTC. The encoded protein is CASSQVRGTLYTF.

This clonotype was counted at least ten times. This rearrangement joins TRBV12-3 or TRBV12-4 to TRBJ1-1; tentative D call: TRBD1 (6 bases). The V and J ends lost 7 bases and 3 bases respectively, with 12 bases between them. The CDR3 spans 13 residues. The CDR3 loop is CASNIQGYTEAFF. CDR3 nucleotide sequence: TGTGCCAGCAATATACAGGGTTACACTGAAGCTTTCTTT.

The chain couples TRBV18 to TRBJ2-1; perhaps TRBD2 as D (6 bases). Germline V gives CDR1 KGHSH, CDR2 LQKENI. This CDR3 has 16 amino acids. V was pared by 4 bases and J by 9 bases, with 22 bases between. DNA for the CDR3: TGTGCCAGCTCACGGACTATGGGAGGCGTAACGAGTGAGCAGTTCTTC. It codes for CASSRTMGGVTSEQFF. The whole variable domain, filled in from reference TRBV18 and TRBJ2-1, reads NAGVMQNPRHLVRRRGQEARLRCSPMKGHSHVYWYRQLPEEGLKFMVYLQKENIIDESGMPKERFSAEFPKEGPSILRIQQVVRGDSAAYFCASSRTMGGVTSEQFFGPGTRLTVL.

This clonotype has just a few counts. For the CDR3, the DNA is TGTGCCAGCATTCAAGGGGGGTCACCCCTCCACTTT. It is translated as CASIQGGSPLHF. The V and J genes are TRBV28 and TRBJ1-6; tentative D call: TRBD1 (6 bases). Germline loops: CDR1 MDHEN, CDR2 SYDVKM. With 7 bases removed from V and 10 bases from J, the gap between germline ends came to 11 bases. This CDR3 region has 12 residues. Based on the CDR3 plus reference TRBV28 and TRBJ1-6, the full variable domain is DVKVTQSSRYLVKRTGEKVFLECVQDMDHENMFWYRQDPGLGLRLIYFSYDVKMKEKGDIPEGYSVSREKKERFSLILESASTNQTSMYLCASIQGGSPLHFGNGTRLTVT.

There are many counts of this clonotype. The chain links TRBV20-1 to TRBJ2-3; the D gene is possibly TRBD2 (5 bases). CDR1 and CDR2 (germline): DFQATT, SNEGSKA (reference sequence). The CDR3 totals 14 residues. Deletions cut 0 bases from V and 4 bases from J, with 11 bases between. The CDR3 region is CSARDRAGADTQYF. Written as DNA, the CDR3 is TGCAGTGCTAGAGATCGAGCCGGGGCAGATACGCAGTATTTT.

The chain uses TRBV20-1 and TRBJ2-1; D gene ambiguous. CDR1 is DFQATT, CDR2 SNEGSKA, per germline (reference sequence). Trimming removed 5 bases at V and 8 bases at J, with 7 bases between. The CDR3 has 10 amino acids. The CDR3 DNA reads as TGCAGTGCTCTCCACCATGAGCAGTTCTTC. Its protein is CSALHHEQFF.

V usage is TRBV5-1 and J usage is TRBJ2-7, with 7 bases matching TRBD1. Germline CDR1 is SGHRS and CDR2 is YFSETQ. Trimming at V came to 4 bases and at J to 3 bases, leaving 4 bases not matched to a gene. The CDR3 loop spans 13 amino acids. The DNA of the CDR3 is TGCGCCAGCAGCCACAGGGGAAACTACGAGCAGTACTTC. The encoded protein is CASSHRGNYEQYF. The entire variable domain, with the rest obtained from reference TRBV5-1 and TRBJ2-7, is as follows: KAGVTQTPRYLIKTRGQQVTLSCSPISGHRSVSWYQQTPGQGLQFLFEYFSETQRNKGNFPGRFSGRQFSNSRSEMNVSTLELGDSALYLCASSHRGNYEQYFGPGTRLTVT.

The chain links TRBV7-2 to TRBJ2-7; 8 nucleotides align to TRBD2. After removal of 4 bases from V and 2 bases from J, the junction contained 10 bases not matched to a gene. The V gene's germline CDR1 is SGHTA and CDR2 FQGNSA. The CDR3 consists of 16 residues. CDR3 nucleotide sequence: TGTGCCAGCAGCTCCCGGGGGAGAGCGGGGGCCTACGAGCAGTACTTC. Amino acid sequence: CASSSRGRAGAYEQYF.

As for this clonotype: A read error may be the cause here, since a much bigger clone is one base away. The chain carries TRBV5-4 and TRBJ2-5, with D possibly being TRBD1 (6 bases). Germline V gene sequence: CDR1 SGHNT, CDR2 YYREEE (reference sequence). The CDR3 consists of 14 residues. This chain's CDR3 is CVSNRDINQETQYF. The CDR3, as DNA: TGTGTCAGCAACCGGGACATCAATCAAGAGACCCAGTACTTC. The full variable domain, its missing parts supplied by reference TRBV5-4 and TRBJ2-5, is ETGVTQSPTHLIKTRGQQVTLRCSSQSGHNTVSWYQQALGQGPQFIFQYYREEENGRGNFPPRFSGLQFPNYSSELNVNALELDDSALYLCVSNRDINQETQYFGPGTRLLVL.

The rearrangement joins TRBV7-2 to TRBJ1-6; D is uncertain. The CDR3 length is 14 residues. Germline loops: CDR1 SGHTA, CDR2 FQGNSA. Trimming took 7 bases from V and 5 from J, leaving 12 bases between them. The DNA of the CDR3 is TGTGCCAGCACCCTGGGAGGGAATAATTCACCCCTCCACTTT. Encoded protein: CASTLGGNNSPLHF.

This clonotype was seen at least ten times. The chain couples TRBV7-9 to TRBJ2-1; TRBD1 agrees at 8 bases. Germline V gives CDR1 SEHNR, CDR2 FQNEAQ (reference sequence). This CDR3 has 16 amino acids. The V and J ends lost 5 bases and 4 bases, in that order; junction bases with no gene match: 10. The CDR3 DNA is TGTGCCAGCAGCCGGGTTGGACAGGGCAGGTACAATGAGCAGTTCTTC. This translates into CASSRVGQGRYNEQFF.